Described below is a single TCR beta chain sequence and its context. Authors' methods: Amplification of reference gene primers was used by the study to estimate nucleated cell counts. Here immunoSEQ multiplex PCR was the method, and the copy in TCRdb shows in-frame clones only, minus some. From that table come the V and J calls and clone size; the DNA was used to work out D and trimming. The table shows 100,000 to 150,000 clones, with nearly 70% occurring only once. The data belong to a study of blood T cell repertoires in COVID-19. Study context: Spain, Italy and the United States supplied samples that represented acute and convalescent COVID-19. T cells, B-cell-depleted T cells, or PBMCs supplied cDNA or gDNA.

This CDR3 is 13 amino acids long. V lost 1 base, J lost 8 bases, and 9 bases lay in between. The germline gives CDR1 SGHAT, CDR2 FQNNGV. The sequencing sample was made of peripheral blood. The source is a woman aged 70-85 years with acute or convalescent COVID-19. The chain joins TRBV11-2 to TRBJ1-5, with D possibly being TRBD1 (5 bases). CDR3 coding DNA: TGTGCCAGCAGCTTAGGCAGGGCCGAGCCCCAGCATTTT. Translated, it gives CASSLGRAEPQHF.